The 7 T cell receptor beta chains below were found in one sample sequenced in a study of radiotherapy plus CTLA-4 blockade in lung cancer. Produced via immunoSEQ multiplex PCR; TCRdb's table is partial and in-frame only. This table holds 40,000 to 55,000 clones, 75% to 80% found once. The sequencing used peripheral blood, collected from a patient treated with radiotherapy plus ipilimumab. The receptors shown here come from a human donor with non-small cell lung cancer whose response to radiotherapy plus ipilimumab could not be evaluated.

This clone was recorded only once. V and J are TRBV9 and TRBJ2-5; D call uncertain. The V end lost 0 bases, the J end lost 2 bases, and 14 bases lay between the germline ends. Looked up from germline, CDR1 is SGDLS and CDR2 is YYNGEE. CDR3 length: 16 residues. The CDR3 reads CASSVALLARQETQYF. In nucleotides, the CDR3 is TGTGCCAGCAGCGTAGCTCTGTTAGCACGACAAGAGACCCAGTACTTC.

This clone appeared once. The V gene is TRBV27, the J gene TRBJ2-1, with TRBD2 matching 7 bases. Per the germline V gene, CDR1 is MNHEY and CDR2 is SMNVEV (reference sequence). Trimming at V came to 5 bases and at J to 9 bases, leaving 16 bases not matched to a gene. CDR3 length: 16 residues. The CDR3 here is CASSPFRGRAQGEQFF. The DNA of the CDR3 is TGTGCCAGCAGTCCGTTTCGAGGGAGGGCCCAGGGTGAGCAGTTCTTC.

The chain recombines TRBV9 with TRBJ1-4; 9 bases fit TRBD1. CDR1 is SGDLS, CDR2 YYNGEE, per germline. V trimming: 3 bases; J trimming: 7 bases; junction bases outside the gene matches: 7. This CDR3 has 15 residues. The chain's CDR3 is CASSASGQGIEKLFF. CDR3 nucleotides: TGTGCCAGCAGCGCCTCGGGACAGGGTATTGAAAAACTGTTTTTT.

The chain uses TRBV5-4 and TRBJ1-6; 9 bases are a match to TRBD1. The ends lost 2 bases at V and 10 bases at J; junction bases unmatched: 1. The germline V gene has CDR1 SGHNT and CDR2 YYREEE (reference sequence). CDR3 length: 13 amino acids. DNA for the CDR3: TGTGCCAGCAGCTTAACAGGGGGCTCACCCCTCCACTTT. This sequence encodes CASSLTGGSPLHF. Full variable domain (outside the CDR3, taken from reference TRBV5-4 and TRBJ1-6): ETGVTQSPTHLIKTRGQQVTLRCSSQSGHNTVSWYQQALGQGPQFIFQYYREEENGRGNFPPRFSGLQFPNYSSELNVNALELDDSALYLCASSLTGGSPLHFGNGTRLTVT.

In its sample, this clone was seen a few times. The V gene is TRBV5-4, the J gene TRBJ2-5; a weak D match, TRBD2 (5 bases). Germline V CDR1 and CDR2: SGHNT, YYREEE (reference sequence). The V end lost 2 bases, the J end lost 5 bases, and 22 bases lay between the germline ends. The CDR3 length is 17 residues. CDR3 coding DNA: TGTGCCAGCAGCTTTAGATTGGCCGGACTGGGATTTGAGACCCAGTACTTC. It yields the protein CASSFRLAGLGFETQYF.

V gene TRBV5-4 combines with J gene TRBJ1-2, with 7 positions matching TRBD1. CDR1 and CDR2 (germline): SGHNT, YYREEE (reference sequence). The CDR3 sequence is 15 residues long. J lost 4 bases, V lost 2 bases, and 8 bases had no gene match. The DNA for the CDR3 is TGTGCCAGCAGCTTTACCTGGGACAGCCTCTATGGCTACACCTTC. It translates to CASSFTWDSLYGYTF.

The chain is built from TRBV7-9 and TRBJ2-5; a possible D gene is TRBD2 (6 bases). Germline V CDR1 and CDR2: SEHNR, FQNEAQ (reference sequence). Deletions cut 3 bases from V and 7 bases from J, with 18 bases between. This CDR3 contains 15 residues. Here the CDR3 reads CASSFSGTPKGTQYF. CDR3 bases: TGTGCCAGCAGCTTTTCCGGGACTCCCAAGGGGACCCAGTACTTC.